This T cell receptor beta chain emerged from a study of OX40 agonist ivuxolimab in advanced cancers. Study-level background: Ivuxolimab, which patients received intravenously every 2 weeks, was dosed at 0.01 to 10 mg/kg.

Sequencing was performed with immunoSEQ multiplex PCR; in TCRdb, only in-frame clones are kept and a portion is missing. The sample lists approximately 69,000 clones, roughly 88% occurring once. The CDR3 extends over 16 amino acids. V trimming: 3 bases; J trimming: 4 bases; junction bases outside the gene matches: 5. Germline CDR1 reads MNHNS; CDR2 reads SASEGT. This clonotype was obtained from an adult with an advanced solid tumor such as melanoma, head and neck, liver or kidney cancer. This specimen was CD4+ or CD8+ T cells sorted from blood, taken in a trial of the OX40 agonist ivuxolimab. This rearrangement joins TRBV6-1 to TRBJ2-2; 10 nucleotides align to TRBD1. CDR3 region: CASSDRDRGSTGELFF. The CDR3 DNA reads TGTGCCAGCAGTGACCGGGACAGGGGAAGCACCGGGGAGCTGTTTTTT.